This T cell receptor beta chain derives from a study of identical twins. Findings and limits, study-wide: Abundant beta clonotypes from cord blood bore fewer insertions; memory repertoires lacked this pattern. Conclusions rested on cross-sectional statistics rather than following the same donors.

Only healthy Caucasians were enrolled as donors. This clonotype was found a few times. What it binds is unknown. Germline lookup yields CDR1 LGHDT and CDR2 YNNKEL (reference sequence). Trimming left V 1 base short and J 4 bases short, with 15 bases between. The CDR3 runs 16 residues. TCRdb recomputed calls from the 5' RACE reads with MiXCR, one row per CDR3 protein. The sample consists of 450,000 or so distinct CDR3 sequences, 14% of them appearing once. The data also belong to a second study, concerning yellow fever vaccine responses in identical twins. As reported in that work: On the reported evidence, twins' vaccine T cell responses seemed partly convergent and partly personalized.

The rearrangement joins TRBV3-1 to TRBJ2-3; perhaps TRBD2 as D (6 bases). Sequenced material: CD4+ T cells sorted from blood. The receptor was isolated from a woman younger than 35 in good health. The DNA of the CDR3 is TGTGCCAGCAGCCAAGGTCCCCGGGGGAAGGCAGATACGCAGTATTTT. Translating it yields CASSQGPRGKADTQYF.